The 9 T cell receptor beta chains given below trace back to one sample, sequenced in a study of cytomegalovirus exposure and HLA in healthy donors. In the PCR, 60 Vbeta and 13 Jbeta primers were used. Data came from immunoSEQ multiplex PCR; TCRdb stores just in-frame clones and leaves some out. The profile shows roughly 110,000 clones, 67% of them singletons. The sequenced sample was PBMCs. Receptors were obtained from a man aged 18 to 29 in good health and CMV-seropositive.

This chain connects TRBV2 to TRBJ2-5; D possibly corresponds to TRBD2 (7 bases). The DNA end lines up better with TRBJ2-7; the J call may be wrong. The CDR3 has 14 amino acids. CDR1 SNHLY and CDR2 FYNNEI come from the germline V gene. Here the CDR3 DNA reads TGTGCCAGCAGGCCCGGGGGGCGGGACTACGAGCAGTACTTC. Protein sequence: CASRPGGRDYEQYF.

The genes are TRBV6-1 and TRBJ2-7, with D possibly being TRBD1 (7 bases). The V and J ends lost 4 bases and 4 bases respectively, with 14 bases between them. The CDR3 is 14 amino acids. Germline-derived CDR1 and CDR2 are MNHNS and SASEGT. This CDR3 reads CASSGGTVLYEQYV. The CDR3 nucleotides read TGTGCCAGCAGTGGCGGGACAGTCTTATACGAGCAGTACGTC.

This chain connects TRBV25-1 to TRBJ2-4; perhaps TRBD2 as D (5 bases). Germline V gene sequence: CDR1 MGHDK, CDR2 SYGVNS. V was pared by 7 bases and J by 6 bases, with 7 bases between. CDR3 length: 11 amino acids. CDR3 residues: CASTAGNIQYF. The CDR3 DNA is TGTGCCAGCACCGCGGGAAACATTCAGTACTTC.

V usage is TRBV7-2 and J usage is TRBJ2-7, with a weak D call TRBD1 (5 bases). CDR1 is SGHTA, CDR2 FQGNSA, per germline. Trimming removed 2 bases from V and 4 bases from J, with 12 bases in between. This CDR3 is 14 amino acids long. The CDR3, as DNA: TGTGCCAGCAGCTTAAGGGGTGGGTTGTACGAGCAGTACGTC. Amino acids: CASSLRGGLYEQYV.

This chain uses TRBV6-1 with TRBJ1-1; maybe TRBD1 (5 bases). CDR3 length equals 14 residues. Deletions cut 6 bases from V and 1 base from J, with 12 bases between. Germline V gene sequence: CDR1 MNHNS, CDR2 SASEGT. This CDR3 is CASRVTGTNTEAFF. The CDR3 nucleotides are TGTGCCAGCAGGGTAACAGGTACGAACACTGAAGCTTTCTTT.

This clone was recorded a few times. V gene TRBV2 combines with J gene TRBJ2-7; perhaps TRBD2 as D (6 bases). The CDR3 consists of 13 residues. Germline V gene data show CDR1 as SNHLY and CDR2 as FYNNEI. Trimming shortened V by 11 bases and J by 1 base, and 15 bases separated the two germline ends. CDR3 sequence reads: CASHRDLSYEQYF. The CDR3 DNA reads TGTGCCTCCCACCGGGACTTGTCCTACGAGCAGTACTTC.

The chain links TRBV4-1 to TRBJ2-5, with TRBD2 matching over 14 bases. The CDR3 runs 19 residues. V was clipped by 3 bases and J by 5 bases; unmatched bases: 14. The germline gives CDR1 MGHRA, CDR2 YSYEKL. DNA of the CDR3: TGCGCCAGCAGCCAGACCCCCGGGACTAGCGGGGGCACGACGGAGACCCAGTACTTC. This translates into CASSQTPGTSGGTTETQYF.

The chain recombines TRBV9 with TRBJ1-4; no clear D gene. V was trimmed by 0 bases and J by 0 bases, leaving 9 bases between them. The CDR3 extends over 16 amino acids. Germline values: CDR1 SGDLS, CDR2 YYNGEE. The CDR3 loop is CASSVGPGSTNEKLFF. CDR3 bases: TGTGCCAGCAGCGTAGGTCCGGGATCAACTAATGAAAAACTGTTTTTT.

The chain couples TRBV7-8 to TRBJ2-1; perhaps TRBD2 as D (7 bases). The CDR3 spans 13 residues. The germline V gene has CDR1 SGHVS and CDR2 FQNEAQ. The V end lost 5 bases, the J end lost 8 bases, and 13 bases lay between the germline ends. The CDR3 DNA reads TGTGCCAGCAGCCCTCTAGGGGGGGATGAGCAGTTCTTC. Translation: CASSPLGGDEQFF.